The 20 T cell receptor beta chains below come from one sample, sequenced in a study of blood T cell repertoires in COVID-19. Libraries were prepared by immunoSEQ multiplex PCR; TCRdb keeps only in-frame clonotypes and omits some of them. The sample lists 310,000 or so clones; roughly 84% were seen once. Specimen: peripheral blood. The receptors were gathered from a man aged 50 to 60 with active or convalescent COVID-19.

This chain links TRBV5-8 with TRBJ1-4; D might be TRBD1 (5 bases). The CDR3 is 15 residues long. V was pared by 4 bases and J by 4 bases, with 14 bases between. Per the germline V gene, CDR1 is SGHTS and CDR2 is YDEGEE. CDR3 in DNA: TGTGCCAGCAGCACCTCAGGGTTTTATAATGAAAAACTGTTTTTT. Translation: CASSTSGFYNEKLFF.

V and J are TRBV6-2 or TRBV6-3 and TRBJ2-6; D is unresolved. V was clipped by 6 bases and J by 3 bases, with 15 bases between them. The CDR3 sequence is 16 residues long. Germline V gives CDR1 MNHEY, CDR2 SVGEGT. The CDR3 loop reads CASSQTGSGGANVLTF. DNA for the CDR3: TGTGCCAGCAGCCAGACCGGGTCCGGTGGGGCCAACGTCCTGACTTTC.

The chain couples TRBV2 to TRBJ1-5, with unresolved D. The CDR3 sequence is 14 residues long. CDR1 and CDR2 (germline): SNHLY, FYNNEI. V lost 8 bases and J lost 9, with 20 bases in between. CDR3 in amino acids: CASGVVEARGPQHF. For the CDR3, the DNA is TGTGCCAGCGGAGTAGTTGAGGCTCGAGGGCCCCAGCATTTT.

This chain uses TRBV29-1 with TRBJ2-2; 7 bases align to TRBD2. The CDR3 has 14 amino acids. V was clipped by 5 bases and J by 0 bases; unmatched bases: 3. Germline CDR1 SQVTM, CDR2 ANQGSEA. This CDR3 reads CSVSGRANTGELFF. The CDR3 region has the DNA TGCAGCGTTTCAGGGAGGGCGAACACCGGGGAGCTGTTTTTT.

V usage is TRBV6-5 and J usage is TRBJ1-2; D is unclear. Between the trimmed V and J ends, which lost 0 bases and 5 bases, there was a span of 10 bases. Germline values: CDR1 MNHEY, CDR2 SVGAGI. This CDR3 has 14 amino acids. CDR3 nucleotide sequence: TGTGCCAGCAGTTACTCGAATGGAGCTTATGGCTACACCTTC. Encoded protein: CASSYSNGAYGYTF.

The chain couples TRBV28 to TRBJ1-5, with D possibly matching TRBD1 (6 bases). The CDR3 is 15 amino acids. V gave up 1 base and J gave up 7 bases, with 14 bases separating them. Germline V gene lookup returns CDR1 MDHEN and CDR2 SYDVKM. The chain's CDR3 is CASSLYGGAGQPQHF. The CDR3 region has the DNA TGTGCCAGCAGTTTATATGGGGGCGCAGGGCAGCCCCAGCATTTT.

The gene calls are TRBV28 and TRBJ1-4; maybe TRBD1 (6 bases). Germline lookup yields CDR1 MDHEN and CDR2 SYDVKM. The CDR3 loop spans 13 amino acids. Deletions cut 10 bases from V and 4 bases from J, with 13 bases between. This CDR3 reads CATFGQFNEKLFF. In DNA form, the CDR3 reads TGTGCCACCTTTGGACAGTTTAATGAAAAACTGTTTTTT. Filled out from reference TRBV28 and TRBJ1-4, the complete variable domain reads DVKVTQSSRYLVKRTGEKVFLECVQDMDHENMFWYRQDPGLGLRLIYFSYDVKMKEKGDIPEGYSVSREKKERFSLILESASTNQTSMYLCATFGQFNEKLFFGSGTQLSVL.

V gene TRBV5-1 combines with J gene TRBJ2-5; 12 nucleotides agree with TRBD2. CDR3 length: 16 amino acids. Germline values: CDR1 SGHRS, CDR2 YFSETQ. The junction had 8 bases not matched to a gene; V was cut back by 4 bases and J by 4 bases. The CDR3 spells CASSKTSGSFGETQYF. For the CDR3, the DNA is TGCGCCAGCAGCAAGACTAGCGGGAGCTTTGGAGAGACCCAGTACTTC.

This clone occurred a few times. Other DNA sequences from this sample encode an identical CDR3 as well. This sequence joins TRBV11-2 and TRBJ2-5; D is uncertain. Germline V CDR1 and CDR2: SGHAT, FQNNGV. Between the trimmed V and J ends, which lost 5 bases and 5 bases, there was a span of 9 bases. CDR3 length: 12 amino acids. The CDR3: CASSRLEETQYF. For the CDR3, the DNA is TGTGCCAGCAGCCGCCTTGAGGAGACCCAGTACTTC.

The V call is TRBV2, the J call TRBJ2-5; no definite D call. Trimming removed 5 bases from V and 2 bases from J, with 9 bases in between. Germline assignment: CDR1 SNHLY and CDR2 FYNNEI. The CDR3 runs to 13 residues. CDR3 coding DNA: TGTGCCAGCAGTCGACTGAAACAAGAGACCCAGTACTTC. The encoded protein is CASSRLKQETQYF.

The chain carries TRBV4-1 and TRBJ2-1; TRBD1 aligns across 7 bases. The CDR3 has 15 amino acids. V gave up 4 bases and J gave up 1 base; unmatched junction bases: 4. Germline V gene sequence: CDR1 MGHRA, CDR2 YSYEKL. The CDR3 loop is CASSRGQVSYNEQFF. The CDR3 DNA follows: TGCGCCAGCAGCCGAGGACAGGTTTCCTACAATGAGCAGTTCTTC.

A few counts support this clone. The chain couples TRBV7-2 to TRBJ2-7, with 8 nucleotides matching TRBD1. The CDR3 consists of 16 residues. V trimming: 1 base; J trimming: 7 bases; junction bases outside the gene matches: 12. In germline, CDR1 is SGHTA, CDR2 FQGNSA. In DNA, the CDR3 is TGTGCCAGCAGCTTAGAGGCCGGCAGGGGGCAGAGGGAGCAGTACTTC. Its protein product is CASSLEAGRGQREQYF.

This clone occurred once. The chain joins TRBV5-1 to TRBJ2-2, with D uncertain. V was pared by 2 bases and J by 3 bases, with 2 bases between. The CDR3 is made up of 12 amino acids. From germline, CDR1 is SGHRS and CDR2 YFSETQ. The CDR3 reads CASSFYTGELFF. The CDR3 DNA is TGCGCCAGCAGCTTCTACACCGGGGAGCTGTTTTTT.

This chain joins TRBV11-3 and TRBJ1-1; D gene unclear. In germline, CDR1 is SGHNT, CDR2 YENEEA. The CDR3 consists of 15 residues. Deletions cut 5 bases from V and 1 base from J, with 14 bases between. The CDR3 DNA sequence: TGTGCCAGCAGCCCCAGCGAACGTGAGAACACTGAAGCTTTCTTT. Translating it yields CASSPSERENTEAFF.

This clone was picked up a small number of times. CDR3 sequence reads: CASSSGLAGGSVNEQFF. As DNA, the CDR3 is TGTGCCAGCAGCTCGGGACTAGCGGGAGGGTCGGTCAATGAGCAGTTCTTC. The chain has TRBV5-4 and TRBJ2-1, with 16 nucleotides matching TRBD2. CDR1 SGHNT and CDR2 YYREEE come from the germline V gene (reference sequence). The CDR3 runs 17 residues. The V segment lost 3 bases and the J segment 6 bases; nucleotides outside the gene matches: 6.

This chain uses TRBV28 with TRBJ1-5, with no clear D. Germline-derived CDR1 and CDR2 are MDHEN and SYDVKM. The CDR3 consists of 11 residues. V was clipped by 2 bases and J by 11 bases, with 7 bases between them. CDR3 sequence: CASSLREAQHF. The CDR3 DNA follows: TGTGCCAGCAGTTTAAGGGAGGCCCAGCATTTT.

The chain employs TRBV7-9 and TRBJ1-2; D is possibly TRBD1 (5 bases). This CDR3 spans 17 amino acids. Per germline, CDR1 SEHNR and CDR2 FQNEAQ (reference sequence). V lost 5 bases and J lost 1, with 20 bases in between. The CDR3 sequence is CASSRGLRGDSNYGYTF. The CDR3 nucleotides are TGTGCCAGCAGCAGGGGACTCCGGGGGGATAGTAACTATGGCTACACCTTC.

The chain recombines TRBV4-2 with TRBJ1-4; D gene ambiguous. The CDR3 is 15 amino acids. Germline-derived CDR1 and CDR2 are LGHNA and YNFKEQ. The V end lost 0 bases, the J end lost 3 bases, and 8 bases lay between the germline ends. The CDR3 DNA follows: TGTGCCAGCAGCCAAGATAAGAGCGCTAATGAAAAACTGTTTTTT. This codes for CASSQDKSANEKLFF.

CDR3 in DNA: TGCACCAGCAGAGCAGAACGTGACTGGGAGCAGTTCTTC. Translating it yields CTSRAERDWEQFF. The V gene is TRBV1, the J gene TRBJ2-1; TRBD2 reflects the table's D call only, with no check against the DNA. TRBV1 is a pseudogene locus. The CDR3 is made up of 13 amino acids.

This clone was recorded only once. The rearrangement uses TRBV6-6 and TRBJ2-1; 7 bases are a match to TRBD2. The V gene's germline CDR1 is MNHNY and CDR2 SVGAGI (reference sequence). V lost 6 bases to trimming and J lost 0 bases; unmatched junction nucleotides: 5. CDR3 size: 15 residues. CDR3 region: CASRGLADSYNEQFF. CDR3 coding DNA: TGTGCCAGCAGGGGTCTAGCGGACTCCTACAATGAGCAGTTCTTC.